Shown below are 5 T cell receptor beta chains from a single sample sequenced in a study of T cell repertoires in cytomegalovirus infection. TCRdb itself ran the reads through MiXCR, one entry per CDR3 protein. The sample comprises 200,000 or so distinct CDR3 sequences, roughly 20% of which are singletons, and 2.9% rests with the top ten. The source material was PBMCs. Receptor source: a human donor in good health (CMV status not recorded). Some clones in this sample may be carry-over from other donors' samples.

The rearrangement joins TRBV14 to TRBJ2-7; D remains ambiguous. Between the trimmed V and J ends, which lost 5 bases and 3 bases, there was a span of 17 bases. Per the germline V gene, CDR1 is SGHDN and CDR2 is FVKESK. The CDR3 is 15 amino acids. CDR3 DNA sequence: TGTGCCAGCAGCAGATTGGATGGAATTCACTACGAGCAGTACTTC. The encoded protein is CASSRLDGIHYEQYF.

This rearrangement joins TRBV6-1 to TRBJ1-1; 7 nucleotides line up with TRBD1. The CDR3 length is 15 residues. J was trimmed by 5 bases and V by 4 bases; bases with no gene match: 10. Germline loops: CDR1 MNHNS, CDR2 SASEGT. CDR3 in amino acids: CASSAGGPGWTEAFF. The CDR3 DNA is TGTGCCAGCAGTGCAGGGGGACCAGGCTGGACTGAAGCTTTCTTT.

The chain couples TRBV5-4 to TRBJ1-1, with 7 nucleotides matching TRBD1. Per germline, CDR1 SGHNT and CDR2 YYREEE (reference sequence). After removal of 0 bases from V and 1 base from J, the junction contained 3 bases not matched to a gene. The CDR3 loop spans 15 amino acids. The CDR3 sequence is CASSLDRQGNTEAFF. The CDR3 nucleotides read TGTGCCAGCAGCTTGGACCGACAGGGGAACACTGAAGCTTTCTTT.

Notes on this clonotype: A much larger clonotype is one base distant, so this may be a read error. This sequence joins TRBV5-1 and TRBJ1-1; the D gene is possibly TRBD1 (6 bases). Germline V gene sequence: CDR1 SGHRS, CDR2 YFSETQ. The CDR3 has 19 amino acids. V was shortened by 4 bases and J by 0 bases, with 25 bases between the two germline ends. CDR3 nucleotide sequence: TGCGCCAGCAGCCTCTATGGACAGTCCGCCGTTACCATGAACACTGAAGCTTTCTTT. Translation: CASSLYGQSAVTMNTEAFF.

The V gene is TRBV23-1, the J gene TRBJ1-1; no reliable D call. TRBV23-1 is assigned to the ORF class and has an uncertain function. The CDR3 covers 17 residues. Trimming left V 8 bases short and J 0 bases short, with 22 bases between. The DNA for the CDR3 is TGCGCCAGCTGCCCCGTAGAAATGACCAAACTGAACACTGAAGCTTTCTTT. It specifies CASCPVEMTKLNTEAFF.